This T cell receptor beta chain was sequenced in a study of blood T cell repertoires in COVID-19 (dated by TCRdb to 2018 to 2021). Regarding the research as a whole: Samples covering the acute and convalescent phases of COVID-19 were provided by collaborators in the United States, Italy and Spain. The material from the prospective study consisted of cDNA or gDNA derived from T cells, B-cell-depleted T cells, or PBMCs. The dataset comprised deeply sampled blood TCRbeta repertoires from subjects exposed to, actively infected with, or recovered from COVID-19. The repertoires were released in a freely available public database meant as a resource for research on the immune response to SARS-CoV-2. Samples were obtained from the ongoing ImmuneRACE study (first 160 participants) and from about 1,300 subjects provided by 6 global collaborators. The sample metadata nearly always contained a de-identified subject ID, COVID-19 status, age in years and sex. Where available, HLA class I and class II types were obtained from metadata supplied by the sample provider rather than from assay-based typing. Overall results and qualifications from the work: Clinical and demographic metadata were provided uncurated, with the amount varying by source and participant.

The germline V gene encodes CDR1 SEHNR and CDR2 FQNEAQ (reference sequence). For this chain, trimming is 4 bases at the V end and 8 bases at the J end, and the number of junction bases without a gene match is 19. The CDR3 measures 17 amino acids from cysteine to phenylalanine. The read is trimmed to its CDR3 DNA, 51 bases read in frame from base 1. One collaborating source in Seattle enrolled patients during active infection and followed them longitudinally through the course of disease. Whole blood was collected in K2EDTA tubes by collaborating institutions according to the institutions' own protocols. Collaborator samples were shipped for TCRbeta analysis as frozen whole blood, isolated PBMCs, or DNA extracted from either sample type. This clone was detected a few times. The antigen it binds to is not known. No base-level quality is on record; no much larger clone is a single base apart. TCRbeta CDR3 regions were amplified from genomic DNA using the immunoSEQ Assay, a bias-controlled multiplex PCR. The study's own analysis went as follows. Within the assay, amplification of reference gene primers was used to estimate how many nucleated cells each sample contained. To quantify the absolute abundance of each unique TCRbeta CDR3 rearrangement, sequence reads were collapsed and filtered. Productive Simpson clonality was computed per sample as the square root of Simpson's diversity index over productive rearrangements. As stored in TCRdb, this immuneACCESS dataset retains in-frame rearrangements with V and J assigned. A fraction of the clones does not appear; measured against another copy, unresolved V genes explain less than half of the discrepancy, and the remainder lacks a known reason. The D gene and trimming were derived from the DNA, and the V and J assignments and clone size from that table. The sample table lists some 190,000 clones, roughly 82% of them with a count of one. The top ten clonotypes cover around 8% of the sample.

Rearrangement joined TRBV7-9 to TRBJ1-2; 7 central bases correspond to TRBD1. The clonotype was recovered from an older woman with COVID-19, enrolled during active disease. The sample taken for sequencing was peripheral blood. The nucleotides are TGTGCCAGCAGCTCCAACCTACAGGGGCCTCGGGATAAAGGCTACACCTTC. Its protein is CASSSNLQGPRDKGYTF.